Presented here are 15 T cell receptor beta chains from one specimen sequenced in a study of spatial heterogeneity in lung cancer. MiXCR, applied by TCRdb to the 5' RACE reads, yields one record per CDR3 protein. The sample consists of 48,000 or so distinct CDR3 sequences, approximately 5.3% of them appearing once. Indicated time point: sample taken at primary tumor resection. Researchers sequenced whole RNA taken from tumor, nontumor lung or frozen PBMC without sorting. Sequencing used PBMCs, obtained at surgery. These receptors came from a male donor with early-stage non-small cell lung cancer.

There are a few counts of this clonotype. This sequence joins TRBV25-1 and TRBJ2-5, with D tentatively TRBD2 (6 bases). Per the germline V gene, CDR1 is MGHDK and CDR2 is SYGVNS. The V end lost 4 bases, the J end lost 4 bases, and 10 bases lay between the germline ends. The CDR3 has 13 residues. CDR3 sequence reads: CASSVGSRETQYF. The CDR3 coding sequence is TGTGCCAGCAGTGTCGGGAGCCGAGAGACCCAGTACTTC.

Concerning this clonotype: This sequence may be a read error, since a much larger clone differs from it by one base. The gene calls are TRBV29-1 and TRBJ1-2, with no clear D. Germline V gene data show CDR1 as SQVTM and CDR2 as ANQGSEA. This CDR3 comprises 10 residues. The DNA for the CDR3 is TGCAGCGTTGGCGGCTATGGCCACACCTTC. It yields the protein CSVGGYGHTF.

The V and J genes are TRBV20-1 and TRBJ2-1; the D is unclear. Germline values: CDR1 DFQATT, CDR2 SNEGSKA (reference sequence). The CDR3 contains 14 residues. Trimming pared 5 bases from V and 4 bases from J, leaving 15 bases between. This CDR3 reads CSALPQRGYNEQFF. The CDR3 coding sequence is TGCAGTGCTCTGCCCCAACGAGGTTACAATGAGCAGTTCTTC.

This clonotype has more than one count but fewer than ten. V gene TRBV19 combines with J gene TRBJ2-2; 9 nucleotides align to TRBD1. V lost 3 bases to trimming and J lost 7 bases; unmatched junction nucleotides: 12. Germline assignment: CDR1 LNHDA and CDR2 SQIVND (reference sequence). This CDR3 region has 17 residues. The CDR3 sequence is CASSIVGTGIGHGELFF. The CDR3, as DNA: TGTGCCAGTAGTATTGTCGGGACAGGGATCGGGCACGGGGAGCTGTTTTTT.

This clonotype was seen ten or more times. The chain carries TRBV5-5 and TRBJ2-3, with D unresolved. In germline, CDR1 is SGHKS, CDR2 YYEKEE (reference sequence). Trimming removed 0 bases at V and 1 base at J, with 3 bases between. CDR3 length: 13 amino acids. In DNA, the CDR3 is TGTGCCAGCAGCTTGGGGGGCACAGATACGCAGTATTTT. Its protein is CASSLGGTDTQYF.

This clonotype was detected only a few times. The chain recombines TRBV5-6 with TRBJ2-2, with TRBD2 identical over 7 bases. Germline lookup yields CDR1 SGHDT and CDR2 YYEEEE. The length of the CDR3 is 15 residues. After removal of 0 bases from V and 7 bases from J, the junction contained 6 bases not matched to a gene. DNA for the CDR3: TGTGCCAGCAGCTTGGGAGGGAGGGCCGGCGGGGAGCTGTTTTTT. Its protein product is CASSLGGRAGGELFF.

This clonotype was detected ten times or more. The CDR3 reads CASSFLYANTEAFF. The CDR3, as DNA: TGTGCCAGCAGTTTTTTGTACGCGAACACTGAAGCTTTCTTT. V usage is TRBV27 and J usage is TRBJ1-1; D is uncertain. The CDR3 consists of 14 residues. Germline V gives CDR1 MNHEY, CDR2 SMNVEV (reference sequence). V was pared by 3 bases and J by 1 base, with 9 bases between.

At least ten counts were recorded for this clonotype. The chain has TRBV3-1 and TRBJ1-5; D unclear. Germline-derived CDR1 and CDR2 are LGHDT and YNNKEL (reference sequence). The CDR3 runs 14 residues. Between the trimmed V and J ends, which lost 3 bases and 0 bases, there was a span of 6 bases. The DNA of the CDR3 is TGTGCCAGCAGCCAGTACAGTAGCAATCAGCCCCAGCATTTT. It codes for CASSQYSSNQPQHF.

The chain recombines TRBV7-6 with TRBJ1-1; no reliable D call. CDR3 length: 16 amino acids. Trimming removed 2 bases from V and 0 bases from J, with 13 bases in between. Germline lookup yields CDR1 SGHVS and CDR2 FNYEAQ. The CDR3 reads CASSLLDLRMNTEAFF. The DNA of the CDR3 is TGTGCCAGCAGCTTACTTGATCTACGCATGAACACTGAAGCTTTCTTT.

At least ten counts were recorded for this clonotype. CDR3 bases: TGTGCCAGCAGCCAAGAAGGGGCGGAGCAGTTCTTC. Translated: CASSQEGAEQFF. The V call is TRBV3-1, the J call TRBJ2-1, with D perhaps matching TRBD1 (5 bases). Trimming took 0 bases from V and 10 from J, leaving 7 bases between them. The CDR3 has 12 amino acids. Germline lookup yields CDR1 LGHDT and CDR2 YNNKEL (reference sequence).

In its sample, this clonotype was seen many times. J is TRBJ2-5 and V is TRBV2, with D perhaps TRBD1 or TRBD2 (6 bases each). The V gene's germline CDR1 is SNHLY and CDR2 FYNNEI. The V end lost 4 bases, the J end lost 2 bases, and 17 bases lay between the germline ends. The CDR3 extends over 16 amino acids. The DNA for the CDR3 is TGTGCCAGCAGTGGCTGGCAGGGGAGGAGGCAAGAGACCCAGTACTTC. This gives the protein CASSGWQGRRQETQYF.

Comment on this clonotype: A junction end diverges from the germline sequence, so it may reflect a read error. The chain has TRBV7-7 and TRBJ1-4; 9 nucleotides agree with TRBD1. The CDR3 runs to 13 residues. Germline V gene lookup returns CDR1 SSHAT and CDR2 FNYEAQ (reference sequence). DNA for the CDR3: TGTGCTAGCAGCCAAGGGACAGGGGAAAAACTGTTTTTT. It codes for CASSQGTGEKLFF.

This clonotype was detected many times. The chain is built from TRBV5-5 and TRBJ2-5, with TRBD1 matching over 10 bases. The CDR3 is made up of 15 amino acids. CDR1 SGHKS and CDR2 YYEKEE come from the germline V gene (reference sequence). The J segment lost 4 bases and the V segment lost 4 bases, leaving 7 bases of the junction unmatched. This CDR3 is CASSPGDRGAETQYF. The CDR3 nucleotides are TGTGCCAGCAGCCCCGGGGACAGGGGAGCAGAGACCCAGTACTTC.

This clonotype has a count of ten or more. CDR3 DNA sequence: TGTGCCACCCGACCACCCACACAGGGGGCGGAAGCTTTCTTT. Its translation is CATRPPTQGAEAFF. The rearrangement joins TRBV12-3 or TRBV12-4 to TRBJ1-1, with TRBD1 identical over 9 bases. V was pared by 10 bases and J by 8 bases, with 14 bases of the junction left unmatched. This CDR3 contains 14 residues.

The chain has TRBV14 and TRBJ2-7, with D maybe TRBD2 (6 bases). The CDR3 has 13 amino acids. V gave up 1 base and J gave up 9 bases, with 13 bases separating them. CDR1 and CDR2 from the germline V gene are SGHDN and FVKESK. CDR3 residues: CASSQVAGSGQYF. The CDR3 bases are TGTGCCAGCAGCCAAGTTGCGGGATCGGGGCAGTACTTC.